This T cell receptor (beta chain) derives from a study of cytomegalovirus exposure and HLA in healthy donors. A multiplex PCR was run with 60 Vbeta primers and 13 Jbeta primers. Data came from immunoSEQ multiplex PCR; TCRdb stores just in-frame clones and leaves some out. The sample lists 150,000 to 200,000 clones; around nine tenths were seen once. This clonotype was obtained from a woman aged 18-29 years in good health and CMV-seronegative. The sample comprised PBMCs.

CDR3 sequence reads: CASSLDRGRAGYTF. In nucleotides, the CDR3 is TGCGCCAGCTCCCTTGACAGGGGGCGAGCTGGCTACACCTTC. The V call is TRBV5-1, the J call TRBJ1-2; the match to TRBD1 covers 10 bases. V gave up 7 bases and J gave up 7 bases; unmatched junction bases: 10. The CDR3 is 14 amino acids. In germline, CDR1 is SGHRS, CDR2 YFSETQ. Looking up the rest from reference TRBV5-1 and TRBJ1-2 gives the full variable domain: KAGVTQTPRYLIKTRGQQVTLSCSPISGHRSVSWYQQTPGQGLQFLFEYFSETQRNKGNFPGRFSGRQFSNSRSEMNVSTLELGDSALYLCASSLDRGRAGYTFGSGTRLTVV.